Reported below is one T cell receptor beta chain. The CDR3 runs 14 residues. Per the germline V gene, CDR1 is SGHTS and CDR2 is YDEGEE. The V and J ends lost 0 bases and 10 bases, in that order; junction bases with no gene match: 2. This entry belongs to a study of blood T cell repertoires in COVID-19. Study-wide context: Samples of COVID-19 (acute and convalescent) were obtained from the United States, Italy and Spain. PBMCs, B-cell-depleted T cells, or T cells were the source of the cDNA or gDNA that made up the material.

In the original analysis: Amplified reference gene primers provided the basis for estimating nucleated cell counts. Data came from immunoSEQ multiplex PCR; TCRdb stores just in-frame clones and leaves some out. Clone size and the V and J calls come from that table; the DNA yielded D and trimming. The profile shows about 91,000 clones, 70% to 80% of them singletons. Sequencing input: peripheral blood. The genes are TRBV5-8 and TRBJ1-6, with 9 bases identical to TRBD1. The receptor's source is a man aged 65-85 years with acute or convalescent COVID-19. Here the CDR3 reads CASSLDRGQSPLHF. DNA for the CDR3: TGTGCCAGCAGCTTGGACAGGGGGCAATCACCCCTCCACTTT.